This T cell receptor (beta chain) was sequenced during a study of blood T cells in healthy people across ages. Study-wide findings and caveats: When set beside aged donors, long-lived donors presented more naive CD4+ cells and higher diversity.

A J-beta primer mix and a sample-barcoded 5' primer were used in a second PCR of about 7 to 12 cycles. MiXCR was run by TCRdb on the 5' RACE reads, yielding one entry per CDR3 protein. This sample yields about 690,000 distinct CDR3 sequences, of which around 41% are seen a single time; about 32% belongs to the top ten. On this clonotype itself: Its matching antigen is unknown.

The CDR3 extends over 13 amino acids. Germline V lookup: CDR1 SNHLY, CDR2 FYNNEI. The germline V and J ends were trimmed by 6 bases and 4 bases, with 11 bases remaining between them. The draw of peripheral blood yielded about 9.4 milliliters from each donor. The sequenced sample consisted of blood. The TCR sequence derives from an elderly man in good health. The chain links TRBV2 to TRBJ2-3; D is perhaps TRBD1 or TRBD2 (6 bases each). The CDR3 region has the DNA TGTGCCAGCAGACGGGGGCGATCAGATACGCAGTATTTT. It yields the protein CASRRGRSDTQYF.